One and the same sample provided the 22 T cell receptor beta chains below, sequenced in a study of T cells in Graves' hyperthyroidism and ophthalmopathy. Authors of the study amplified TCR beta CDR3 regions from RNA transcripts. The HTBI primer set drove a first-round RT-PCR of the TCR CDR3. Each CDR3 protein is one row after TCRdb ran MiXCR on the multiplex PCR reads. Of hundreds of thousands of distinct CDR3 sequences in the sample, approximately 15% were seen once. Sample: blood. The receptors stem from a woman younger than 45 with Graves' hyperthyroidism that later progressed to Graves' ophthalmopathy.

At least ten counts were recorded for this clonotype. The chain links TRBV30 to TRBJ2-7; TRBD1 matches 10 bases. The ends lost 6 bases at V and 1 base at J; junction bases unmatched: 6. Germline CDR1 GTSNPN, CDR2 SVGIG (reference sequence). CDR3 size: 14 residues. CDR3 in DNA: TGTGCCTGTGAGAGGGACAGGGGATCCTACGAGCAGTACTTC. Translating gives CACERDRGSYEQYF.

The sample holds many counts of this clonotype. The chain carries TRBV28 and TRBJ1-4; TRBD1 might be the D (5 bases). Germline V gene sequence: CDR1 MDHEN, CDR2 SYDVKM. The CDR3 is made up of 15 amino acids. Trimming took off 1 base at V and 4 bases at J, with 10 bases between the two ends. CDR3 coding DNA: TGTGCCAGCAGTTTATTATTCGGGGGTAATGAAAAACTGTTTTTT. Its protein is CASSLLFGGNEKLFF. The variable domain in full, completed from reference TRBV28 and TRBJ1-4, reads DVKVTQSSRYLVKRTGEKVFLECVQDMDHENMFWYRQDPGLGLRLIYFSYDVKMKEKGDIPEGYSVSREKKERFSLILESASTNQTSMYLCASSLLFGGNEKLFFGSGTQLSVL.

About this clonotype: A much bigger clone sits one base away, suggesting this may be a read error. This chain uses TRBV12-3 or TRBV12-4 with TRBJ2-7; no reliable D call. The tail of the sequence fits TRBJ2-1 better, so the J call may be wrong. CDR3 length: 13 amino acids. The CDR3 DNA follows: TGTGCCACCGCACACTACCCCTCCTACGAGCAGTTCTTC. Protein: CATAHYPSYEQFF.

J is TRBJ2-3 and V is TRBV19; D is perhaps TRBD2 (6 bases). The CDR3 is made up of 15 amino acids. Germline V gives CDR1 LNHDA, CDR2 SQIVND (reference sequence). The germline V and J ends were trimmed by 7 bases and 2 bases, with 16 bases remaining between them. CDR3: CASTSSGSPTDTQYF. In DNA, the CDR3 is TGTGCCAGTACCTCAAGCGGGTCCCCCACAGATACGCAGTATTTT.

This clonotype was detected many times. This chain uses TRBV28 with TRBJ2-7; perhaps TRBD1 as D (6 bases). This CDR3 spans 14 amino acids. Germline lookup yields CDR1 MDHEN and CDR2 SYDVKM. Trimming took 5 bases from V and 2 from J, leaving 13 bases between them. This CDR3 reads CASSPWDKAYEQYF. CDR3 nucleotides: TGTGCCAGCAGTCCTTGGGACAAGGCCTACGAGCAGTACTTC. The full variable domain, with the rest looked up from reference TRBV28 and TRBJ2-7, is DVKVTQSSRYLVKRTGEKVFLECVQDMDHENMFWYRQDPGLGLRLIYFSYDVKMKEKGDIPEGYSVSREKKERFSLILESASTNQTSMYLCASSPWDKAYEQYFGPGTRLTVT.

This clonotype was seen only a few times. As DNA, the CDR3 is TGTGCCAGCAGCCTAAAATGGACAGGGATTGGAAACACCATATATTTT. Its protein is CASSLKWTGIGNTIYF. The chain couples TRBV3-1 to TRBJ1-3, with TRBD1 matching 8 bases. The J segment lost 3 bases and the V segment lost 4 bases, leaving 8 bases of the junction unmatched. CDR1 is LGHDT and CDR2 is YNNKEL in the germline V gene (reference sequence). The CDR3 runs to 16 residues.

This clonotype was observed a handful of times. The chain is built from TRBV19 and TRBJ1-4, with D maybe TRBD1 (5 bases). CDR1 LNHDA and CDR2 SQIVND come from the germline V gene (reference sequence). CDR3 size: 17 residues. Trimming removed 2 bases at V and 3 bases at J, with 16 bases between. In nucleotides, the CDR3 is TGTGCCAGTAGTATATCCGGGTCGGCAGGGCCTAATGAAAAACTGTTTTTT. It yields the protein CASSISGSAGPNEKLFF. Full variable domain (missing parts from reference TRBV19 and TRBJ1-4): DGGITQSPKYLFRKEGQNVTLSCEQNLNHDAMYWYRQDPGQGLRLIYYSQIVNDFQKGDIAEGYSVSREKKESFPLTVTSAQKNPTAFYLCASSISGSAGPNEKLFFGSGTQLSVL.

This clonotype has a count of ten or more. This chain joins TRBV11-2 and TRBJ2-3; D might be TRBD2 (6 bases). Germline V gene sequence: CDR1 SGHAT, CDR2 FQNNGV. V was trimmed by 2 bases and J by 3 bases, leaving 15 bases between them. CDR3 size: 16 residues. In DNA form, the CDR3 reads TGTGCCAGCAGCTTACGGGGGTGGGCGGAAACAGATACGCAGTATTTT. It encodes CASSLRGWAETDTQYF.

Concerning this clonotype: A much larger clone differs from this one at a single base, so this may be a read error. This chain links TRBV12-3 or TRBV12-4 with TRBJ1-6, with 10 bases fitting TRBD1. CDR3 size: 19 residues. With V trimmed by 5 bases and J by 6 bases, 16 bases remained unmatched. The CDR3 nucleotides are TGTGCCAGCAGTGAGTCCCCAACCGGGACAGGGGTTCCTAATTCACCCCTCCACTTT. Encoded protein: CASSESPTGTGVPNSPLHF.

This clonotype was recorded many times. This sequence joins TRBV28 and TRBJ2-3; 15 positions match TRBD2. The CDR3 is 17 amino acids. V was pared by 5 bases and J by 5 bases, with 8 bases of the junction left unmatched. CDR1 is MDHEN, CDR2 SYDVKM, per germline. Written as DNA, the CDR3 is TGTGCCAGCAGTCCTCGGACTAGCGGGAGGGCCGTAGATACGCAGTATTTT. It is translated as CASSPRTSGRAVDTQYF.

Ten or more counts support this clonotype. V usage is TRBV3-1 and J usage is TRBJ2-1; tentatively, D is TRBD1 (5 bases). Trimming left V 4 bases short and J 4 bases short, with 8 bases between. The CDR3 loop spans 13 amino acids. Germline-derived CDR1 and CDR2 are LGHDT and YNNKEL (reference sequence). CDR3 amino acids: CASSRRQYNEQFF. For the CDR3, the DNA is TGTGCCAGCAGCCGGAGACAGTACAATGAGCAGTTCTTC.

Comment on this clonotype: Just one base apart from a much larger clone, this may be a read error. The CDR3 here is CASSEARRLDSPLHF. The CDR3 DNA sequence: TGTGCCAGCAGTGAAGCCCGACGCTTGGATTCACCCCTCCACTTT. The genes are TRBV6-1 and TRBJ1-6; unclear D gene. Germline CDR1 is MNHNS and CDR2 is SASEGT. The CDR3 has 15 residues. V lost 0 bases and J 8 bases, leaving 11 bases between the germline ends.

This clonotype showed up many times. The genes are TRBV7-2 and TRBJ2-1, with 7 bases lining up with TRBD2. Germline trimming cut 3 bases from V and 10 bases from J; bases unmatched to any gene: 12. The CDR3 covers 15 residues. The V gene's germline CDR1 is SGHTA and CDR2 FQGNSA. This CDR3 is CASSFWAGARDEQFF. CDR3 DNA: TGTGCCAGCAGCTTCTGGGCGGGAGCCAGGGACGAGCAGTTCTTC.

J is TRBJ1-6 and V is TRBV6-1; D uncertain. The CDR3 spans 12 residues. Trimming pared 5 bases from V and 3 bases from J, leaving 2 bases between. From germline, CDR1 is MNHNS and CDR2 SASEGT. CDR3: CASSNYNSPLHF. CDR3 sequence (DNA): TGTGCCAGCAGTAACTATAATTCACCCCTCCACTTT.

CDR3 loop: CASSSGTGSVSETQYF. The CDR3 coding sequence is TGCGCCAGCAGCTCCGGGACAGGGAGCGTTTCTGAGACCCAGTACTTC. V gene TRBV5-1 combines with J gene TRBJ2-5, with 9 bases matching TRBD1. The CDR3 is 16 residues long. With V trimmed by 3 bases and J by 5 bases, 11 bases remained unmatched. The germline gives CDR1 SGHRS, CDR2 YFSETQ.

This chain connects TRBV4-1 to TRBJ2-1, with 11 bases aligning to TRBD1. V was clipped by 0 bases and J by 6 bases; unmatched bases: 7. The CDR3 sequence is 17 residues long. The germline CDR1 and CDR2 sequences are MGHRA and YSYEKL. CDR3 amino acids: CASSQDRGQGVANEQFF. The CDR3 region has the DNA TGCGCCAGCAGCCAAGATAGGGGACAGGGGGTTGCCAATGAGCAGTTCTTC.

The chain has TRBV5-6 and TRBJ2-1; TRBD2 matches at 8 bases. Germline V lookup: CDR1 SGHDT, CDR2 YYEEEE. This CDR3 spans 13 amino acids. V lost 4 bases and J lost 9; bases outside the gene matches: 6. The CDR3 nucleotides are TGTGCCAGCAGCGATGCAACTAGCGGTGAGCAGTTCTTC. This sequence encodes CASSDATSGEQFF.

The CDR3 loop is CASSYHGGDYGYTF. The DNA of the CDR3 is TGTGCCAGCAGTTACCACGGGGGGGACTATGGCTACACCTTC. This chain uses TRBV6-5 with TRBJ1-2; D is perhaps TRBD1 (5 bases). V lost 2 bases and J lost 3, with 10 bases in between. The CDR3 runs 14 residues. Germline CDR1 MNHEY, CDR2 SVGAGI.

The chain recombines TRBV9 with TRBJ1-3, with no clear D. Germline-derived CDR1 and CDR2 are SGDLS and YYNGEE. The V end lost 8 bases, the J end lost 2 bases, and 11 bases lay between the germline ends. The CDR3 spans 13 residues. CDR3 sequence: CASWSGTGNTIYF. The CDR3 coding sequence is TGTGCCAGTTGGTCGGGGACTGGAAACACCATATATTTT.

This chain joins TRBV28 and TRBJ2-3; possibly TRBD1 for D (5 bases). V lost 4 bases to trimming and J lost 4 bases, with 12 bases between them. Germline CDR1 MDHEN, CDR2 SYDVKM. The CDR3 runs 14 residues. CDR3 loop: CASSSPTVSDTQYF. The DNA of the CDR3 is TGTGCCAGCAGTTCTCCGACAGTCTCAGATACGCAGTATTTT.

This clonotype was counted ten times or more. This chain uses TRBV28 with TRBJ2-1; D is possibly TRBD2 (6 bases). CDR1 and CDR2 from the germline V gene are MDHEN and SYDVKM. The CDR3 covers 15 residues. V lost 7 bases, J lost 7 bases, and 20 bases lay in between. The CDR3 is CASKRRDSGRNEQFF. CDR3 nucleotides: TGTGCCAGCAAACGCCGGGACTCCGGGCGGAATGAGCAGTTCTTC.

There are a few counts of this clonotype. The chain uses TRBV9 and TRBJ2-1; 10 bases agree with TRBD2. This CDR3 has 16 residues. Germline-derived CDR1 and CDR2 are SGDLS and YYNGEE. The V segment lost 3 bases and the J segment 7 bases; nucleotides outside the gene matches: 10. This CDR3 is CASSALLAGMRNEQFF. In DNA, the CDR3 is TGTGCCAGCAGCGCCCTACTAGCGGGAATGCGGAATGAGCAGTTCTTC.